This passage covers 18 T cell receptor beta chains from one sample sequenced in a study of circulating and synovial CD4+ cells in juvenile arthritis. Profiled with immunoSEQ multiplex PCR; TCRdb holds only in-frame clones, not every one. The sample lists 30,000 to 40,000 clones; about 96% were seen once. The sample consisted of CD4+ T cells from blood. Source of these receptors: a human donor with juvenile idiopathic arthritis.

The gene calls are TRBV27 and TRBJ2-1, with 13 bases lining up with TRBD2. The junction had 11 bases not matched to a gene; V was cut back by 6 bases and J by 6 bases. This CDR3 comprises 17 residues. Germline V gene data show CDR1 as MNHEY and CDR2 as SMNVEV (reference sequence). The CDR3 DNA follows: TGTGCCAGCAGCTTACTAGCGGGAGGGCCAGTTCGCAATGAGCAGTTCTTC. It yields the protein CASSLLAGGPVRNEQFF.

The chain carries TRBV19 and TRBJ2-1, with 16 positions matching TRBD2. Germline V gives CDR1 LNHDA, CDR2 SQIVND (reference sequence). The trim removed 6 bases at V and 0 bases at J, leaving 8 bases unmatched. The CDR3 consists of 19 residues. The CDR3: CASRNLGLAGGLSYNEQFF. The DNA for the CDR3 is TGTGCCAGTAGGAACTTGGGACTAGCGGGGGGGCTCTCCTACAATGAGCAGTTCTTC.

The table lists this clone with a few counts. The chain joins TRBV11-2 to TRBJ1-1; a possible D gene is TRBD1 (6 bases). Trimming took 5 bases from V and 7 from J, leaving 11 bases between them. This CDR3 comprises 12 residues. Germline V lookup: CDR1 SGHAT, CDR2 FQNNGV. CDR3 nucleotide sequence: TGTGCCAGCAGCCCCCAGGGGCATGAAGCTTTCTTT. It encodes CASSPQGHEAFF.

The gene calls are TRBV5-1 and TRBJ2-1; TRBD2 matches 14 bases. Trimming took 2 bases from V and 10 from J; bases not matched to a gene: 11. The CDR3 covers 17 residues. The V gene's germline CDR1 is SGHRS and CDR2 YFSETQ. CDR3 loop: CASSLTTSGGVVLEQFF. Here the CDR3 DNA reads TGCGCCAGCAGCTTAACGACTAGCGGGGGGGTAGTACTGGAGCAGTTCTTC.

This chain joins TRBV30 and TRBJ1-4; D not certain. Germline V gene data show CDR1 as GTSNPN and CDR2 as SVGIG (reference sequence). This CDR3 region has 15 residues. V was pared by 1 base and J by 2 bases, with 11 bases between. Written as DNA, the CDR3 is TGTGCCTGGAGTGGGGCGATGTTGACTAATGAAAAACTGTTTTTT. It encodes CAWSGAMLTNEKLFF.

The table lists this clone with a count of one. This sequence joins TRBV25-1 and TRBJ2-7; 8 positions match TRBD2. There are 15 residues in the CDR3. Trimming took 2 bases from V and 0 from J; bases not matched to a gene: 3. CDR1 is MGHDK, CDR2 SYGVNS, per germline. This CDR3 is CASSERSGSSYEQYF. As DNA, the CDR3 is TGTGCCAGCAGTGAACGAAGCGGGAGCTCCTACGAGCAGTACTTC.

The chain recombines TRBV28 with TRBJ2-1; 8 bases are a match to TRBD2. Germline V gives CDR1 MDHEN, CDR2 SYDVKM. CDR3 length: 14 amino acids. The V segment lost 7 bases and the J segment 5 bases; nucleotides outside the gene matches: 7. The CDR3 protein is CASTRRGADNEQFF. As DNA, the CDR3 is TGTGCCAGCACGAGGCGGGGGGCGGACAATGAGCAGTTCTTC.

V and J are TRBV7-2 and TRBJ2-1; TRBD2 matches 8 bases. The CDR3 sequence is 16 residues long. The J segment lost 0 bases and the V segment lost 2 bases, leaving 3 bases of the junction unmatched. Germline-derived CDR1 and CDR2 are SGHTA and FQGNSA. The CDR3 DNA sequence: TGTGCCAGCAGCTTAAACGGGGGGGCCTCCTACAATGAGCAGTTCTTC. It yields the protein CASSLNGGASYNEQFF. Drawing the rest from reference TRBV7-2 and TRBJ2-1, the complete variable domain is GAGVSQSPSNKVTEKGKDVELRCDPISGHTALYWYRQSLGQGLEFLIYFQGNSAPDKSGLPSDRFSAERTGGSVSTLTIQRTQQEDSAVYLCASSLNGGASYNEQFFGPGTRLTVL.

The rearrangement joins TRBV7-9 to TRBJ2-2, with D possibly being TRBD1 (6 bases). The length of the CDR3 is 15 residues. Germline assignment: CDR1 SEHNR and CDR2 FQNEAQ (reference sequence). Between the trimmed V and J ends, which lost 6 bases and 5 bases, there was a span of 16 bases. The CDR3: CASSFPLGGTGELFF. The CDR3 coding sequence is TGTGCCAGCAGTTTCCCTTTAGGGGGAACCGGGGAGCTGTTTTTT. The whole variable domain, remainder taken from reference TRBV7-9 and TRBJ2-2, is DTGVSQNPRHKITKRGQNVTFRCDPISEHNRLYWYRQTLGQGPEFLTYFQNEAQLEKSRLLSDRFSAERPKGSFSTLEIQRTEQGDSAMYLCASSFPLGGTGELFFGEGSRLTVL.

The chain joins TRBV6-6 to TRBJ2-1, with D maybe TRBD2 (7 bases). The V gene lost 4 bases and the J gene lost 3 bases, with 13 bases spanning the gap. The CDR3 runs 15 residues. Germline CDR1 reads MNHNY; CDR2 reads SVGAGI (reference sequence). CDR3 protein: CASSFGGGLYNEQFF. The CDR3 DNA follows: TGTGCCAGCAGTTTCGGCGGGGGCCTCTACAATGAGCAGTTCTTC.

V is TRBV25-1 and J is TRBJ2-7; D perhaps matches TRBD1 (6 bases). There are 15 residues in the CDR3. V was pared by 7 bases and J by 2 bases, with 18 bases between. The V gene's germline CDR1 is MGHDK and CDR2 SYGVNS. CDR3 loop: CASMDSTGRAYEQYF. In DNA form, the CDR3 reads TGTGCCAGCATGGATTCGACAGGCCGTGCCTACGAGCAGTACTTC.

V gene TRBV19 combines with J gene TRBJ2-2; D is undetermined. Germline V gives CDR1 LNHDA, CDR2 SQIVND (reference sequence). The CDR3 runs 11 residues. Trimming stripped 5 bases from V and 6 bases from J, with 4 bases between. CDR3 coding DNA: TGTGCCAGTAGTCGGGCCGGGGAGCTGTTTTTT. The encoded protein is CASSRAGELFF. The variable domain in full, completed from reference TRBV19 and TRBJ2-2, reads DGGITQSPKYLFRKEGQNVTLSCEQNLNHDAMYWYRQDPGQGLRLIYYSQIVNDFQKGDIAEGYSVSREKKESFPLTVTSAQKNPTAFYLCASSRAGELFFGEGSRLTVL.

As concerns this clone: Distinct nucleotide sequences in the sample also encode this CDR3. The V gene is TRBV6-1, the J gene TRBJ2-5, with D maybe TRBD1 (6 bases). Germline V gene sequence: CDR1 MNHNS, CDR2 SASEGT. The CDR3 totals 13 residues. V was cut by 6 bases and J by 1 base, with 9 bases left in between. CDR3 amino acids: CASSRQVQETQYF. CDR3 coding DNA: TGTGCCAGCAGCCGACAGGTCCAAGAGACCCAGTACTTC.

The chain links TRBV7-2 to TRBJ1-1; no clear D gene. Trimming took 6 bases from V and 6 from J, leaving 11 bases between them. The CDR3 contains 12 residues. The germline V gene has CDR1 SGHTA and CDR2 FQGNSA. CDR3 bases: TGTGCCAGCAGTCTGGAGGGATCTGAAGCTTTCTTT. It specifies CASSLEGSEAFF.

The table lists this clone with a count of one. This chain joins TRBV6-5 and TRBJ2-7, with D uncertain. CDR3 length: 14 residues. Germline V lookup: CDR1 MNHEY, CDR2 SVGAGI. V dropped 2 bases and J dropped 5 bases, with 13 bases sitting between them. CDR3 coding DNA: TGTGCCAGCAGTTACAGTACTGCGGCCCACGAGCAGTACTTC. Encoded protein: CASSYSTAAHEQYF.

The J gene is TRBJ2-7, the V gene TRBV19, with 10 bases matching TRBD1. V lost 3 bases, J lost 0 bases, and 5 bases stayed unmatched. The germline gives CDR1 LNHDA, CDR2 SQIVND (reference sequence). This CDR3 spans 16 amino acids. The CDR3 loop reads CASSMTGGLSSYEQYF. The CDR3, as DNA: TGTGCCAGTAGTATGACAGGGGGCCTTAGCTCCTACGAGCAGTACTTC.

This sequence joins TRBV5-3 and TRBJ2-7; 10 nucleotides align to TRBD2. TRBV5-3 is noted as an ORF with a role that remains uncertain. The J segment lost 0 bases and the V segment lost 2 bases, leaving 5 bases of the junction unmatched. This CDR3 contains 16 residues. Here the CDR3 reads CARSLVSGRSSYEQYF. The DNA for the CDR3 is TGTGCCAGAAGCTTAGTTAGCGGGAGGTCCTCCTACGAGCAGTACTTC.

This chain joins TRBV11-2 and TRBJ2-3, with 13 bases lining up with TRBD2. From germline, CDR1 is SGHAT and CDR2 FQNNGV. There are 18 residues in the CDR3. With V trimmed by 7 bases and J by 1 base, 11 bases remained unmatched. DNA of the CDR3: TGTGCCAGCACCCCGGGACTAGCGGGGCGAGGGGGCACAGATACGCAGTATTTT. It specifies CASTPGLAGRGGTDTQYF.